This is a list of T cell receptor beta chains from one sample in a study of OX40 agonist ivuxolimab in advanced cancers. Measured with immunoSEQ multiplex PCR; TCRdb has only the in-frame clones, and not every one. The table shows tens of thousands of clones, with approximately 90% occurring only once. The sequencing here drew on CD4+ or CD8+ T cells sorted from blood, taken in a trial of the OX40 agonist ivuxolimab. These receptors were collected from an adult with an advanced solid tumor such as melanoma, head and neck, liver or kidney cancer. Each CDR3 is given with its conserved first and last residue. Fields, in order: J gene, D gene, V gene, clone size, CDR3 length, CDR3 protein, CDR3 DNA. A D gene is named only where the DNA matches it firmly. Where a row states a size, it is once, few, many or the class of an expanded clone; other rows omit it.

J: TRBJ1-4
D: TRBD1
V: TRBV10-3
size: -
length: 15
CDR3: CAISPRQGTNEKLFF
DNA: TGTGCCATCAGCCCCCGACAGGGAACTAATGAAAAACTGTTTTTT

J: TRBJ2-5
D: -
V: TRBV10-3
size: -
length: 11
CDR3: CGISEDETQYF
DNA: TGTGGCATCAGTGAGGATGAGACCCAGTACTTC

J: TRBJ2-1
D: -
V: TRBV9
size: -
length: 15
CDR3: CASSVLSSSYNEQFF
DNA: TGTGCCAGCAGCGTACTATCAAGCTCCTACAATGAGCAGTTCTTC

J: TRBJ2-3
D: -
V: TRBV27
size: -
length: 13
CDR3: CASSPYRTDTQYF
DNA: TGTGCCAGCAGTCCCTACAGGACAGATACGCAGTATTTT

J: TRBJ1-5
D: -
V: TRBV6-6
size: -
length: 14
CDR3: CASSSTGYDQPQHF
DNA: TGTGCCAGCAGTTCAACAGGGTATGATCAGCCCCAGCATTTT

J: TRBJ2-3
D: -
V: TRBV4-3
size: -
length: 14
CDR3: CASSQGGAGDTQYF
DNA: TGCGCCAGCAGCCAAGGAGGCGCGGGAGATACGCAGTATTTT

J: TRBJ2-4
D: TRBD1
V: TRBV28
size: -
length: 15
CDR3: CASSFQWTGEYIQYF
DNA: TGTGCCAGCAGTTTCCAATGGACAGGGGAGTACATTCAGTACTTC

J: TRBJ2-7
D: TRBD1
V: TRBV2
size: once
length: 16
CDR3: CASSEARQGARYEQYF
DNA: TGTGCCAGCAGTGAAGCCCGACAGGGGGCGCGTTACGAGCAGTACTTC

J: TRBJ2-3
D: -
V: TRBV30
size: -
length: 15
CDR3: CAWSVTRGWADTQYF
DNA: TGTGCCTGGAGTGTAACCAGGGGTTGGGCAGATACGCAGTATTTT

J: TRBJ1-1
D: -
V: TRBV10-3
size: -
length: 15
CDR3: CAISELGLSNTEAFF
DNA: TGTGCCATCAGTGAGCTGGGTCTTTCCAACACTGAAGCTTTCTTT

J: TRBJ1-2
D: -
V: TRBV4-1
size: -
length: 16
CDR3: CASSQDSPASNYGYTF
DNA: TGCGCCAGCAGCCAAGATTCGCCCGCCTCTAACTATGGCTACACCTTC

J: TRBJ2-1
D: TRBD2
V: TRBV4-3
size: -
length: 17
CDR3: CASSQAMGAGGSNEQFF
DNA: TGCGCCAGCAGCCAAGCCATGGGAGCGGGGGGCTCCAATGAGCAGTTCTTC

J: TRBJ1-2
D: -
V: TRBV6-5
size: -
length: 12
CDR3: CASSYEGDGYTF
DNA: TGTGCCAGCAGTTACGAAGGGGATGGCTACACCTTC

J: TRBJ1-4
D: TRBD1
V: TRBV28
size: -
length: 16
CDR3: CASRSGTGGVDEKLFF
DNA: TGTGCCAGCAGGTCCGGGACAGGGGGAGTGGATGAAAAACTGTTTTTT

J: TRBJ2-6
D: -
V: TRBV19
size: -
length: 13
CDR3: CASSNSGANVLTF
DNA: TGTGCCAGTAGTAACTCTGGGGCCAACGTCCTGACTTTC

J: TRBJ2-1
D: TRBD2
V: TRBV6-5
size: -
length: 16
CDR3: CASSYDLAGGYNEQFF
DNA: TGTGCCAGCAGTTACGACCTAGCGGGAGGCTACAATGAGCAGTTCTTC

J: TRBJ2-7
D: TRBD2
V: TRBV7-8
size: -
length: 15
CDR3: CASSLGIGRAGEQYF
DNA: TGTGCCAGCAGCTTAGGAATCGGGAGGGCAGGAGAGCAGTACTTC

J: TRBJ2-2
D: -
V: TRBV7-6
size: -
length: 16
CDR3: CASSLNTGINTGELFF
DNA: TGTGCCAGCAGTTTGAATACAGGGATTAACACCGGGGAGCTGTTTTTT

J: TRBJ2-3
D: TRBD2
V: TRBV7-2
size: -
length: 16
CDR3: CASSWTGTSRTDTQYF
DNA: TGTGCCAGCAGCTGGACCGGGACTAGCCGCACAGATACGCAGTATTTT

J: TRBJ2-4
D: TRBD1
V: TRBV27
size: -
length: 13
CDR3: CATADRGLNIQYF
DNA: TGTGCCACCGCGGACAGGGGTTTAAACATTCAGTACTTC

J: TRBJ2-7
D: TRBD2
V: TRBV4-2
size: -
length: 16
CDR3: CASSQDLGLAVYEQYF
DNA: TGTGCCAGCAGCCAAGATCTGGGGCTAGCGGTCTACGAGCAGTACTTC

J: TRBJ2-3
D: -
V: TRBV6-6
size: -
length: 13
CDR3: CASSYPSGDTQYF
DNA: TGTGCCAGCAGTTACCCTTCGGGGGATACGCAGTATTTT

J: TRBJ2-3
D: -
V: TRBV5-4
size: -
length: 11
CDR3: CASSLGVTQYF
DNA: TGTGCCAGCAGCTTGGGAGTTACGCAGTATTTT

J: TRBJ2-7
D: -
V: TRBV5-4
size: -
length: 16
CDR3: CASSFGVGESSYEQYF
DNA: TGTGCCAGCAGCTTTGGAGTGGGGGAAAGCTCCTACGAGCAGTACTTC

J: TRBJ1-2
D: TRBD1
V: TRBV10-2
size: once
length: 15
CDR3: CASYRGGHSADGYTF
DNA: TGCGCCAGTTACAGGGGGGGACACTCCGCTGATGGCTACACCTTC

J: TRBJ2-7
D: -
V: TRBV27
size: -
length: 13
CDR3: CASAPVASYEQYF
DNA: TGTGCCAGCGCCCCGGTGGCCTCCTACGAGCAGTACTTC

J: TRBJ2-7
D: TRBD1
V: TRBV11-2
size: -
length: 16
CDR3: CASSLVFGQGLYEQYF
DNA: TGTGCCAGCAGCTTAGTTTTCGGACAGGGGTTATACGAGCAGTACTTC

J: TRBJ2-3
D: TRBD2
V: TRBV5-6
size: -
length: 18
CDR3: CASSSIPGLAGAEDTQYF
DNA: TGTGCCAGCAGCTCGATCCCGGGACTAGCGGGAGCGGAAGATACGCAGTATTTT

J: TRBJ2-1
D: TRBD2
V: TRBV5-1
size: -
length: 18
CDR3: CASSPGTSGTTPYNEQFF
DNA: TGCGCCAGCAGCCCGGGGACTAGCGGGACGACTCCCTACAATGAGCAGTTCTTC

J: TRBJ2-7
D: TRBD1
V: TRBV27
size: -
length: 13
CDR3: CASSYQGAGEQYF
DNA: TGTGCCAGCAGTTATCAGGGGGCGGGCGAGCAGTACTTC

J: TRBJ2-2
D: -
V: TRBV5-1
size: -
length: 14
CDR3: CASSLAGVPGELFF
DNA: TGCGCCAGCAGCTTGGCGGGAGTGCCCGGGGAGCTGTTTTTT

J: TRBJ2-7
D: TRBD2
V: TRBV9
size: -
length: 15
CDR3: CASSVTGAGDYEQYF
DNA: TGTGCCAGCAGCGTGACGGGAGCGGGAGACTACGAGCAGTACTTC

J: TRBJ2-3
D: TRBD1
V: TRBV7-6
size: -
length: 14
CDR3: CASSYRGSTDTQYF
DNA: TGTGCCAGCAGCTACAGGGGTAGCACAGATACGCAGTATTTT

J: TRBJ2-7
D: -
V: TRBV11-2
size: -
length: 15
CDR3: CASSLAVSGAYEQYF
DNA: TGTGCCAGCAGCTTAGCGGTCTCAGGGGCCTACGAGCAGTACTTC

J: TRBJ2-7
D: TRBD1
V: TRBV7-9
size: -
length: 15
CDR3: CASSWPGTGVYEQYF
DNA: TGTGCCAGCAGCTGGCCCGGGACAGGGGTCTACGAGCAGTACTTC